A single TCR beta chain is shown here with its context. Its antigen is not yet known. The data belong to a study of T cells expressing NK-cell markers (TCRdb year 2020). The study in broad terms: In sorted CD3+CD56+NKG2C+, CD3+CD56+NKG2C- and CD3+CD56-NKG2C+ T-cell subsets from roughly 8 donors, TCR beta-chain repertoires were profiled. All eight donors whose samples were sequenced were randomly selected healthy volunteers, three of them men and five women. Of the eight sequenced donors, seven were found to be HCMV-seropositive and one was found to be HCMV-seronegative. Illumina HiSeq 2000/2500, MiSeq or NextSeq was used to sequence libraries as 2 x 150 bp reads. The paper as a whole reports these results and caveats: In six donors, the dominant CD3+CD56+NKG2C+ clonotypes ranked among the top 10 CD8+ clonotypes, making up about 1.0-7.0% of CD8+ T cells. Those dominant clonotypes were again the most abundant among CD3+CD56-NKG2C+ cells in several donors, at roughly 25-65%. Whether the expanded NKG2C-expressing T cell clones were specific for HCMV antigens remained unclear.

TCRdb shows the sequencer as Illumina HiSeq 2000. The TCR beta cDNA libraries were made using 5'RACE template switching, a step that added both a universal primer site and unique molecular identifiers. Synthesis of cDNA was primed from the TCR beta constant segment and was followed by two consecutive PCR amplification steps. Processing in the source paper ran as follows. MIGEC was used to demultiplex reads and group reads by UMI, and MiTCR was used to assemble and quantify clonotypes. Only TCR cDNA sequences supported by at least two reads were kept to exclude erroneous sequences. Downstream repertoire analysis used the tcR package, and clonotypes were matched across fractions by CDR3 nucleotide sequence plus V segment. VDJmatch was used to annotate antigen specificity against VDJdb, with one amino acid substitution in CDR3 permitted. Following reprocessing of the reads by TCRdb, the data hold one row per CDR3 protein sequence and no DNA is available. The V and J calls, along with clone size, are taken from TCRdb and not from the paper's own processing. This sample's clone table shows approximately 460,000 distinct CDR3 sequences. Roughly 7.2% of the sample lies in the top ten.

The germline V gene (reference sequence) supplies CDR1 LNHNV and CDR2 YYDKDF. Spanning cysteine to phenylalanine, the CDR3 consists of 13 amino acids. No DNA was logged. HCMV-specific IgG was detected in serum with a commercial ELISA kit to determine HCMV serostatus. Peripheral blood mononuclear cells were isolated from blood by Ficoll density gradient centrifugation. In this chain, TRBV15 is recombined with TRBJ1-1. This receptor was obtained from a woman between 18 and 70 years old in good health. The specimen sequenced was blood T cells: a sorted CD56 or NKG2C T cell subset, CD4+ or CD8+ T cells, or bulk PBMC T cells (not recorded which). The CDR3 protein: CATSRDLLAEAFF.